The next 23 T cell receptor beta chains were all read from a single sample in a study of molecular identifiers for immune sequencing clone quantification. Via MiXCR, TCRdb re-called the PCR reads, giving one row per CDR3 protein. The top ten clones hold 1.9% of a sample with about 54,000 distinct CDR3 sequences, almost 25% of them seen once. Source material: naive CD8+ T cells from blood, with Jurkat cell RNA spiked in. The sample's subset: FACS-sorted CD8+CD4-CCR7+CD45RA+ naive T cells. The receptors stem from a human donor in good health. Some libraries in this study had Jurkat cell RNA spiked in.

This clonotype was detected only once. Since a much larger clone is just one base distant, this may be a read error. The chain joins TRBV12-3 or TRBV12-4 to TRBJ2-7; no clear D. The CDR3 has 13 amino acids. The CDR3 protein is CAGSFAGPYEQYF. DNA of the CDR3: TGTGCCGGCAGTTTTGCAGGTCCCTACGAGCAGTACTTC.

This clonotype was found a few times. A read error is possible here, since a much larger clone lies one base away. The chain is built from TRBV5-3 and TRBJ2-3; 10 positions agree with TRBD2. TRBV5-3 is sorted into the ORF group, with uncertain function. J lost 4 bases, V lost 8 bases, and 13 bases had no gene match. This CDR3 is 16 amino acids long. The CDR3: CASSGGLAESSDTQYF. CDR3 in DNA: TGTGCCAGCAGCGGAGGACTAGCGGAAAGCTCAGATACGCAGTATTTT.

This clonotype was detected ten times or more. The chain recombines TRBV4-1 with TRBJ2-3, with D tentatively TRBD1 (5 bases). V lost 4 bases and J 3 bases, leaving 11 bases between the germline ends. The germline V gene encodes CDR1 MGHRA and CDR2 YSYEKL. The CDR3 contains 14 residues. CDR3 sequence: CASSLESGTDTQYF. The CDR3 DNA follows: TGCGCCAGCAGCCTAGAATCAGGGACAGATACGCAGTATTTT.

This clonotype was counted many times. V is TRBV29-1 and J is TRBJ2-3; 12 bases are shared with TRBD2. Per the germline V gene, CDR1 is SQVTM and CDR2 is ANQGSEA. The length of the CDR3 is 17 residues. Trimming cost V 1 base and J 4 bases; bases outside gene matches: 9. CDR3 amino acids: CSVEGALAGGHPDTQYF. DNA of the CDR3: TGCAGCGTTGAAGGGGCGCTAGCGGGGGGGCATCCAGATACGCAGTATTTT.

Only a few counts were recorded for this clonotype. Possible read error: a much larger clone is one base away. Here the CDR3 DNA reads TGTGCCGGCAGCATTCCCGGGACAGGGAACGAGCAGTACTTC. It specifies CAGSIPGTGNEQYF. The chain joins TRBV7-9 to TRBJ2-7, with 9 bases that match TRBD1. CDR1 and CDR2 (germline): SEHNR, FQNEAQ (reference sequence). The CDR3 has 14 amino acids.

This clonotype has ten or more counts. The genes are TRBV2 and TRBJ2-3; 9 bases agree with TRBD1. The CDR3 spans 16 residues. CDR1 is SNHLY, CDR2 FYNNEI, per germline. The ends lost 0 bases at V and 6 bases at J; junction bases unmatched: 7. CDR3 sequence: CASSEALWTGDDTQYF. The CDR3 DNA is TGTGCCAGCAGTGAAGCGCTGTGGACAGGGGATGATACGCAGTATTTT. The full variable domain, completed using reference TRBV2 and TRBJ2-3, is EPEVTQTPSHQVTQMGQEVILRCVPISNHLYFYWYRQILGQKVEFLVSFYNNEISEKSEIFDDQFSVERPDGSNFTLKIRSTKLEDSAMYFCASSEALWTGDDTQYFGPGTRLTVL.

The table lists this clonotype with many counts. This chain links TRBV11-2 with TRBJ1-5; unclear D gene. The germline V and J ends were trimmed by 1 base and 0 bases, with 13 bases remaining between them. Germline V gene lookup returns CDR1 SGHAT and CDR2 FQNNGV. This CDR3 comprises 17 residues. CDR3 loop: CASSLVASRYSNQPQHF. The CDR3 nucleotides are TGTGCCAGCAGCTTAGTGGCCAGCCGATATAGCAATCAGCCCCAGCATTTT.

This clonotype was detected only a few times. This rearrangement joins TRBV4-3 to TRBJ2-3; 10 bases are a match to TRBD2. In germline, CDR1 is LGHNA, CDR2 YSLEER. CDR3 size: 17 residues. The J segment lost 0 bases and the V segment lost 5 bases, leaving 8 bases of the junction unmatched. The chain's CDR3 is CASSVGSGRSSTDTQYF. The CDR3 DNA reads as TGCGCCAGCAGCGTTGGTAGCGGGAGGTCTAGCACAGATACGCAGTATTTT.

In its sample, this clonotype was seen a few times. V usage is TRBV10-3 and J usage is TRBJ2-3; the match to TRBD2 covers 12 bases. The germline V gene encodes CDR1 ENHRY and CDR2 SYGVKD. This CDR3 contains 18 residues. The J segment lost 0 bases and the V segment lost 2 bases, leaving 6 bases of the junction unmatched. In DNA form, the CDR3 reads TGTGCCATCAGTGAGACCGGACTAGCGGGAACTAGCACAGATACGCAGTATTTT. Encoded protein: CAISETGLAGTSTDTQYF.

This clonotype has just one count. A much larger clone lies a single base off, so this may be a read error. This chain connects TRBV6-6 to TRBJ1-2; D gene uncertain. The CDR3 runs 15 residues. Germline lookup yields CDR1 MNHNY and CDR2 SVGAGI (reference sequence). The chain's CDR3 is CAGSYSSAEFRGYTF. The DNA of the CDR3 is TGTGCCGGCAGTTACTCCAGCGCAGAATTTCGGGGCTACACCTTC.

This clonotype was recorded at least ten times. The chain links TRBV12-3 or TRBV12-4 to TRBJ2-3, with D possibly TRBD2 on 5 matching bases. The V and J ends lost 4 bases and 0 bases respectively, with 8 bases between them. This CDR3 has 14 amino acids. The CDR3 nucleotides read TGTGCCAGCAGTTCTGGCGGGAGCACAGATACGCAGTATTTT. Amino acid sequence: CASSSGGSTDTQYF.

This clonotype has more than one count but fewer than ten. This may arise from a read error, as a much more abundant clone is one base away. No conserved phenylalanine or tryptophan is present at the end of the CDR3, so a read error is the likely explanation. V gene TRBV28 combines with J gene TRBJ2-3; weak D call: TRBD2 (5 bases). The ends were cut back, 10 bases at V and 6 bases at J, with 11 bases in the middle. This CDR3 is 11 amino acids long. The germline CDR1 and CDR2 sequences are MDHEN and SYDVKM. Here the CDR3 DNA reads TGTGCCACCCACTGGGAGGATACGCAGTATGTT. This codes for CATHWEDTQYV.

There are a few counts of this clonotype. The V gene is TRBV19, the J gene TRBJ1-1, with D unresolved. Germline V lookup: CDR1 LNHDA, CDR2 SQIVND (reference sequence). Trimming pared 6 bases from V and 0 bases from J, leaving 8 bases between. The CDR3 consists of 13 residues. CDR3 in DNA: TGTGCCAGTAGGTGGGGATTGAACACTGAAGCTTTCTTT. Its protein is CASRWGLNTEAFF.

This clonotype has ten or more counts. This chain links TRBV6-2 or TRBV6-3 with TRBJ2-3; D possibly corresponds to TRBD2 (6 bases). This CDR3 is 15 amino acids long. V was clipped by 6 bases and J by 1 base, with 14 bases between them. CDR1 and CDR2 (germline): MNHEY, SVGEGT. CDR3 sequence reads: CASSPRLGGTDTQYF. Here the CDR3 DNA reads TGTGCCAGCAGCCCTAGACTAGGGGGCACAGATACGCAGTATTTT.

In nucleotides, the CDR3 is TGTGCCAGCAACCACCCCCGGGGTGAGCAGTTCTTC. Translating gives CASNHPRGEQFF. This rearrangement joins TRBV28 to TRBJ2-1, with D possibly TRBD2 on 5 matching bases. Looked up from germline, CDR1 is MDHEN and CDR2 is SYDVKM. This CDR3 has 12 amino acids. Trimming took 7 bases from V and 9 from J, leaving 13 bases between them. The variable domain in full, completed from reference TRBV28 and TRBJ2-1, reads DVKVTQSSRYLVKRTGEKVFLECVQDMDHENMFWYRQDPGLGLRLIYFSYDVKMKEKGDIPEGYSVSREKKERFSLILESASTNQTSMYLCASNHPRGEQFFGPGTRLTVL.

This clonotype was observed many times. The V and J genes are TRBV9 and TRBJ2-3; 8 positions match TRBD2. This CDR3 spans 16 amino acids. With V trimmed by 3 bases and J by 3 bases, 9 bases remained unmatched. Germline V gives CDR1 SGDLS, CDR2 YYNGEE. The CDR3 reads CASSDTGTSLTDTQYF. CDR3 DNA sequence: TGTGCCAGCAGCGATACCGGGACTAGTCTGACAGATACGCAGTATTTT.

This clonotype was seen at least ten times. The CDR3 bases are TGTGCCAGCAGTTACGGCGGGAACGGTTACAATGAGCAGTTCTTC. This translates into CASSYGGNGYNEQFF. The chain carries TRBV6-5 and TRBJ2-1; the D gene is possibly TRBD2 (6 bases). The CDR3 loop spans 15 amino acids. With 2 bases removed from V and 4 bases from J, the gap between germline ends came to 12 bases. Germline lookup yields CDR1 MNHEY and CDR2 SVGAGI.

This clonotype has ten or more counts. CDR3 in DNA: TGCAGCGTTGAGGGACTAGCGGGAGCTGGGGCCTACAATGAGCAGTTCTTC. It is translated as CSVEGLAGAGAYNEQFF. The chain joins TRBV29-1 to TRBJ2-1, with TRBD2 matching over 14 bases. Germline values: CDR1 SQVTM, CDR2 ANQGSEA. J gave up 2 bases and V 3 bases, and 6 bases lay outside the gene matches. This CDR3 is 17 amino acids long.

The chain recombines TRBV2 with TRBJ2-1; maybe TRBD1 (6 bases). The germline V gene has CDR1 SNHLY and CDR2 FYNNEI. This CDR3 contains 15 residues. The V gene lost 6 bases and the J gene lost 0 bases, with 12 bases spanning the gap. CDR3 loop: CASRIRGGSYNEQFF. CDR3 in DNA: TGTGCCAGCAGGATCAGGGGTGGCTCCTACAATGAGCAGTTCTTC.

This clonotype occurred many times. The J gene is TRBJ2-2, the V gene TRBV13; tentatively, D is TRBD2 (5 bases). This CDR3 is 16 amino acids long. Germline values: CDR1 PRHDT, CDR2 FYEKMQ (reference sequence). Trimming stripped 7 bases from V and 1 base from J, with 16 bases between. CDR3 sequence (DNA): TGTGCCAGCAATATCCGAGGACGGGGGAACACCGGGGAGCTGTTTTTT. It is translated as CASNIRGRGNTGELFF.

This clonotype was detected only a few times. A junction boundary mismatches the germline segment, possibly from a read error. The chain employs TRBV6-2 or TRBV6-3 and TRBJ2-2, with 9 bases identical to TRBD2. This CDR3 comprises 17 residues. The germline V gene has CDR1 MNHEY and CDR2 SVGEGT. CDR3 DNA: TGTGCCAGCAGTCACTCACCGACTAGCGGCAACACCGGGGAGCTGTTTTTT. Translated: CASSHSPTSGNTGELFF.

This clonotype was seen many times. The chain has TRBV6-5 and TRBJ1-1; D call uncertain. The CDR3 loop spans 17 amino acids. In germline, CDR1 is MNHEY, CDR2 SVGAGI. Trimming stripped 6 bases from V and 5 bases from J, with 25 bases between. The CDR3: CASSQPQAGPDWTEAFF. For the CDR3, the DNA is TGTGCCAGCAGCCAACCCCAGGCAGGCCCGGATTGGACTGAAGCTTTCTTT.

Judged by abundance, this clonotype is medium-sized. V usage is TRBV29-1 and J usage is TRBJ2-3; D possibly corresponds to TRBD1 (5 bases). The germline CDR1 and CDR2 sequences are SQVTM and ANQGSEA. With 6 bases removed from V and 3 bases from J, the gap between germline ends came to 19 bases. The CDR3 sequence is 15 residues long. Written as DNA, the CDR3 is TGCAGCGTCCCGGAACCGCAGGGTTTGACAGATACGCAGTATTTT. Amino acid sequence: CSVPEPQGLTDTQYF.